The 30 T cell receptor beta chains given below trace back to one sample, sequenced in a study of T cell responses to AZD1222 COVID-19 vaccine. Generated by immunoSEQ multiplex PCR, the TCRdb table keeps only in-frame clones and is missing some. The repertoire holds roughly 130,000 clones, with around 83% as singletons. This sample comprised peripheral blood, obtained on day 0 of AZD1222 vaccination. Receptors originate from an adult in good health.

This sequence joins TRBV5-6 and TRBJ1-2; 9 nucleotides align to TRBD1. The CDR3 length is 15 residues. V shed 4 bases, J shed 0 bases, and the junction held 4 bases outside the gene matches. CDR1 is SGHDT, CDR2 YYEEEE, per germline. In DNA form, the CDR3 reads TGTGCCAGCAGCCCCGACAGGGGGGCTAACTATGGCTACACCTTC. The encoded protein is CASSPDRGANYGYTF.

At least ten counts were recorded for this clone. The V call is TRBV5-4, the J call TRBJ2-7, with 7 bases identical to TRBD1. CDR1 and CDR2 (germline): SGHNT, YYREEE (reference sequence). The CDR3 is 15 residues long. V gave up 4 bases and J gave up 5 bases; unmatched junction bases: 12. The CDR3 sequence is CASSGNRGMGDEQYF. CDR3 in DNA: TGTGCCAGCAGCGGAAACAGGGGAATGGGCGACGAGCAGTACTTC.

The V call is TRBV10-3, the J call TRBJ2-2; no clear D. The V and J ends lost 4 bases and 1 base respectively, with 7 bases between them. CDR3 length equals 14 residues. Germline lookup yields CDR1 ENHRY and CDR2 SYGVKD. CDR3 loop: CAISGSVNTGELFF. The CDR3 DNA follows: TGTGCCATCAGTGGATCGGTGAACACCGGGGAGCTGTTTTTT.

The gene calls are TRBV6-5 and TRBJ1-2; TRBD1 agrees at 9 bases. CDR1 is MNHEY, CDR2 SVGAGI, per germline. The ends lost 6 bases at V and 4 bases at J; junction bases unmatched: 3. CDR3 size: 13 residues. The DNA for the CDR3 is TGTGCCAGCAGACCACAGGGGGCCTATGGCTACACCTTC. Encoded protein: CASRPQGAYGYTF.

This clone was observed once. The J gene is TRBJ2-6, the V gene TRBV3-1 (or the pseudogene TRBV3-2); no firm D call. V was shortened by 3 bases and J by 1 base, with 4 bases between the two germline ends. The CDR3 contains 14 residues. From germline, CDR1 is LGHDT and CDR2 YNNKEL (reference sequence). The CDR3 reads CASSHPSGANVLTF. In DNA, the CDR3 is TGTGCCAGCAGCCACCCTTCTGGGGCCAACGTCCTGACTTTC.

The rearrangement links TRBV30 to TRBJ1-1; D gene unclear. V dropped 3 bases and J dropped 6 bases, with 14 bases sitting between them. The CDR3 is 13 residues long. Germline loops: CDR1 GTSNPN, CDR2 SVGIG (reference sequence). In nucleotides, the CDR3 is TGTGCCTGGAGCGGCGGGCTATACTCTGAAGCTTTCTTT. The encoded protein is CAWSGGLYSEAFF.

This clone was observed a handful of times. The chain links TRBV7-3 to TRBJ1-1; tentative D call: TRBD1 (5 bases). The V gene's germline CDR1 is SGHTA and CDR2 FQGTGA. The CDR3 contains 14 residues. The V end was cut by 3 bases, the J end by 4 bases, with 12 bases between. This CDR3 is CASSFGGGATEAFF. CDR3 DNA sequence: TGTGCCAGCAGCTTCGGGGGTGGCGCCACTGAAGCTTTCTTT.

In its sample, this clone was seen a few times. V and J are TRBV19 and TRBJ1-5, with TRBD1 matching over 7 bases. Germline CDR1 and CDR2: LNHDA and SQIVND (reference sequence). There are 15 residues in the CDR3. The junction had 6 bases not matched to a gene; V was cut back by 1 base and J by 6 bases. CDR3 in amino acids: CASSIGSDRRQPQHF. CDR3 sequence (DNA): TGTGCCAGTAGTATAGGGTCGGACAGGCGTCAGCCCCAGCATTTT.

This rearrangement joins TRBV6-1 to TRBJ1-6; 7 bases align to TRBD1. CDR1 MNHNS and CDR2 SASEGT come from the germline V gene. The CDR3 has 16 residues. The ends lost 4 bases at V and 3 bases at J; junction bases unmatched: 6. In nucleotides, the CDR3 is TGTGCCAGCAGTGGACGACAGGGCGTCTATAATTCACCCCTCCACTTT. As protein: CASSGRQGVYNSPLHF.

This clone was counted once. The V and J genes are TRBV10-3 and TRBJ1-5, with D tentatively TRBD1 (6 bases). Germline V lookup: CDR1 ENHRY, CDR2 SYGVKD. Trimming took off 9 bases at V and 4 bases at J, with 13 bases between the two ends. This CDR3 has 13 residues. The CDR3 DNA reads TGTGCCATACAGGGCATTGGGAATCAGCCCCAGCATTTT. It encodes CAIQGIGNQPQHF.

The chain couples TRBV2 to TRBJ1-4; 7 bases are a match to TRBD1. From germline, CDR1 is SNHLY and CDR2 FYNNEI. The J segment lost 4 bases and the V segment lost 7 bases, leaving 3 bases of the junction unmatched. This CDR3 has 13 residues. The CDR3 bases are TGTGCCAGCAAGGGACAGATTAATGAAAAACTGTTTTTT. Protein: CASKGQINEKLFF.

This chain connects TRBV5-1 to TRBJ2-3, with a tentative D call TRBD1 (5 bases). Germline V CDR1 and CDR2: SGHRS, YFSETQ. The CDR3 runs 16 residues. The V and J ends lost 4 bases and 9 bases respectively, with 24 bases between them. The CDR3 protein is CASSPSVGPGQGTQYF. The CDR3 DNA sequence: TGCGCCAGCAGCCCCTCCGTCGGGCCTGGGCAGGGAACGCAGTATTTT.

V gene TRBV4-1 combines with J gene TRBJ1-6, with D hard to call. This CDR3 is 12 amino acids long. Germline lookup yields CDR1 MGHRA and CDR2 YSYEKL. The ends were cut back, 0 bases at V and 12 bases at J, with 6 bases in the middle. CDR3 protein: CASSQELGPLHF. CDR3 bases: TGCGCCAGCAGCCAAGAGCTGGGACCCCTCCACTTT.

The CDR3 DNA follows: TGTGCCAGCAGCAAACGTGCGTGGGGGAACACTGAAGCTTTCTTT. Translation gives CASSKRAWGNTEAFF. The gene calls are TRBV21-1 and TRBJ1-1. TRBV21-1 is a documented pseudogene. This CDR3 spans 15 amino acids.

The chain combines TRBV29-1 with TRBJ1-3; a weak D match, TRBD1 (6 bases). V dropped 5 bases and J dropped 3 bases, with 17 bases sitting between them. Looked up from germline, CDR1 is SQVTM and CDR2 is ANQGSEA. The CDR3 is 15 amino acids. CDR3 in amino acids: CSVQTGAFLGNTIYF. The CDR3 DNA follows: TGCAGCGTTCAGACAGGAGCGTTCCTTGGAAACACCATATATTTT.

This chain joins TRBV28 and TRBJ2-1; TRBD1 aligns across 8 bases. V was pared by 5 bases and J by 10 bases, with 19 bases of the junction left unmatched. This CDR3 is 17 amino acids long. Germline V CDR1 and CDR2: MDHEN, SYDVKM. The CDR3 DNA reads TGTGCCAGCAGTCTCCCGGGGGCCGGACAGGGACTTGGAGAGCAGTTCTTC. This gives the protein CASSLPGAGQGLGEQFF.

The J gene is TRBJ1-1, the V gene TRBV29-1, with no clear D. Trimming left V 3 bases short and J 0 bases short, with 5 bases between. This CDR3 is built from 12 residues. Germline V gene lookup returns CDR1 SQVTM and CDR2 ANQGSEA. The CDR3 DNA sequence: TGCAGCGTTGAGACCGTGAACACTGAAGCTTTCTTT. It translates to CSVETVNTEAFF.

This rearrangement joins TRBV3-1 (or the pseudogene TRBV3-2) to TRBJ1-2; a weak D match, TRBD1 (5 bases). The CDR3 has 14 amino acids. V was shortened by 1 base and J by 8 bases, with 14 bases between the two germline ends. Germline values: CDR1 LGHDT, CDR2 YNNKEL (reference sequence). CDR3 region: CASSQVTGGAGYTF. The CDR3 nucleotides read TGTGCCAGCAGCCAAGTAACGGGAGGGGCCGGCTACACCTTC.

The chain uses TRBV28 and TRBJ1-5; 10 bases fit TRBD1. Per germline, CDR1 MDHEN and CDR2 SYDVKM. The ends lost 3 bases at V and 0 bases at J; junction bases unmatched: 14. This CDR3 spans 20 amino acids. This CDR3 is CASSLGSGDRGKYSNQPQHF. The CDR3 nucleotides read TGTGCCAGCAGTTTGGGCTCCGGGGACAGGGGAAAGTATAGCAATCAGCCCCAGCATTTT.

This clone was recorded once. The DNA for the CDR3 is TGCGCCAGCAGCCTCTCCGGGACCTCCACAGATACGCAGTATTTT. The encoded protein is CASSLSGTSTDTQYF. The J gene is TRBJ2-3, the V gene TRBV5-1; tentatively, D is TRBD1 or TRBD2 (5 bases each). CDR3 length equals 15 residues. The germline V and J ends were trimmed by 4 bases and 2 bases, with 14 bases remaining between them. Germline loops: CDR1 SGHRS, CDR2 YFSETQ.

The chain uses TRBV5-1 and TRBJ1-1; 7 positions match TRBD1. Germline CDR1 reads SGHRS; CDR2 reads YFSETQ. This CDR3 is 15 amino acids long. Trimming removed 3 bases from V and 2 bases from J; junction bases left unmatched: 7. Here the CDR3 reads CASSSTGTGNTEAFF. The DNA of the CDR3 is TGCGCCAGCAGCTCGACAGGGACCGGAAACACTGAAGCTTTCTTT.

The rearrangement links TRBV27 to TRBJ2-1, with D maybe TRBD2 (5 bases). The CDR3 sequence is 15 residues long. V dropped 4 bases and J dropped 5 bases, with 15 bases sitting between them. Germline values: CDR1 MNHEY, CDR2 SMNVEV (reference sequence). The CDR3 protein is CASSSPGLGDNEQFF. DNA for the CDR3: TGTGCCAGCAGTTCCCCCGGACTGGGAGACAATGAGCAGTTCTTC.

This rearrangement joins TRBV29-1 to TRBJ1-2; D is uncertain. The CDR3 is made up of 15 amino acids. CDR1 and CDR2 (germline): SQVTM, ANQGSEA. V was shortened by 5 bases and J by 0 bases, with 16 bases between the two germline ends. The CDR3 protein is CSVRPGSPANYGYTF. The DNA of the CDR3 is TGCAGCGTTCGACCGGGGTCCCCAGCTAACTATGGCTACACCTTC.

The V and J genes are TRBV7-3 and TRBJ2-7; possible D gene TRBD2, 5 bases. V lost 4 bases, J lost 6 bases, and 13 bases lay in between. This CDR3 contains 13 residues. In germline, CDR1 is SGHTA, CDR2 FQGTGA. CDR3 in DNA: TGTGCCAGCAGCTCGCGACCGGGGTCCGAGCAGTACTTC. Amino acid sequence: CASSSRPGSEQYF.

V is TRBV5-6 and J is TRBJ1-5; D unresolved. CDR3 length: 14 amino acids. V was cut by 2 bases and J by 3 bases, with 9 bases left in between. CDR1 and CDR2 (germline): SGHDT, YYEEEE. CDR3 DNA: TGTGCCAGCAGCTTCGACACAATCAATCAGCCCCAGCATTTT. The encoded protein is CASSFDTINQPQHF.

This clone was found a few times. The rearrangement uses TRBV3-1 (or the pseudogene TRBV3-2) and TRBJ2-7; possibly TRBD1 for D (6 bases). CDR3 length: 17 residues. The germline CDR1 and CDR2 sequences are LGHDT and YNNKEL (reference sequence). With 4 bases removed from V and 6 bases from J, the gap between germline ends came to 25 bases. The CDR3 DNA follows: TGTGCCAGCAGCCCCTCGGGCGGATCGGCGGCCAGGGGCGAGCAGTACTTC. As protein: CASSPSGGSAARGEQYF.

V and J are TRBV24-1 and TRBJ2-3; 7 bases align to TRBD1. Trimming at V came to 4 bases and at J to 2 bases, leaving 11 bases not matched to a gene. Germline V gene data show CDR1 as KGHDR and CDR2 as SFDVKD. The CDR3 loop spans 17 amino acids. CDR3 sequence (DNA): TGTGCCACCAGTGACATACGGGACAGTTCGGACACAGATACGCAGTATTTT. It is translated as CATSDIRDSSDTDTQYF.

The sample holds a few counts of this clone. The chain links TRBV27 to TRBJ2-7, with D tentatively TRBD2 (6 bases). CDR1 MNHEY and CDR2 SMNVEV come from the germline V gene (reference sequence). The CDR3 runs to 14 residues. V was clipped by 6 bases and J by 5 bases, with 17 bases between them. CDR3 amino acids: CASSSLLRGNEQYF. The DNA for the CDR3 is TGTGCCAGCAGCTCCCTCCTGCGGGGCAACGAGCAGTACTTC.

The V call is TRBV7-9, the J call TRBJ1-2; TRBD1 aligns across 8 bases. The CDR3 is made up of 16 amino acids. Per the germline V gene, CDR1 is SEHNR and CDR2 is FQNEAQ (reference sequence). The V gene end was trimmed by 5 bases and the J gene end by 2 bases; junction bases not matched to a gene: 10. Here the CDR3 reads CASSTTSGGGNYGYTF. The CDR3 DNA reads as TGTGCCAGCAGCACTACGTCAGGGGGCGGAAACTATGGCTACACCTTC.

This chain uses TRBV7-2 with TRBJ1-3, with D unresolved. The CDR3 runs 17 residues. CDR1 and CDR2 (germline): SGHTA, FQGNSA. Trimming took off 3 bases at V and 0 bases at J, with 15 bases between the two ends. The CDR3 DNA sequence: TGTGCCAGCAGCTTCATAGCCCGGGCCCTCTCTGGAAACACCATATATTTT. Residues: CASSFIARALSGNTIYF.